The entry that follows covers one TCR beta chain sequence. Its antigen target is currently unknown. Qualities for individual bases were not recorded, and no much larger clone is one base off. The data were taken from a study of cytomegalovirus exposure and HLA in healthy donors (dated by TCRdb to about 2017). With respect to the entire study: In an earlier analysis of under 750 of the donors, around 290 Gb of sequence data and 100 million or so unique TCR beta sequences from about 179 million T cells were reported. The genetic ancestry cluster associated with self-reported Caucasian donors included about four fifths of the roughly 360 genotyped donors. An early release that covered 640 HLA-typed donors contained approximately 300 gigabases of sequencing data and 75 million to 100 million unique TCR sequences. Among roughly 400 genotyped donors of the cohort, an average of approximately 230,000 unique TCR beta nucleotide sequences were sequenced per donor, approximately 20% of them non-productive. The study combined high-throughput TCR immunosequencing, statistical association of individual TCRs with disease status, and machine learning to predict cytomegalovirus infection status. Both class I and class II loci were covered by HLA typing, at four-digit resolution. Because of strong linkage in the cohort, five DR-DQ haplotypes were treated as single units for association and clustering. The aim of the study was to test whether cataloging public T cell receptors could identify signatures of past pathogen exposure. A later genetic analysis took genome-wide SNP genotypes for about 55% of the 666 donors and used that subset as a discovery cohort. In addition to the first cohort of 666 subjects, a separate validation cohort of under 150 different subjects was used. Donor age, sex, ethnicity and CMV serostatus were compiled alongside the repertoire data. The later analysis used no new phenotypic data to find candidate immune exposures, relying instead on TCR beta sequences and their occurrence across donors. The study used immunosequencing to profile the T cell repertoires of more than 650 subjects and linked those repertoires to cytomegalovirus serostatus. All discovery cohort repertoires had been generated using a single sequencing platform. An earlier analysis of 587 of the donors used high-throughput TCR beta sequencing to judge whether each TCR beta V gene segment behaved as functional or pseudogenic. The number of donors typed differed by locus, with about 629-630 for A, B, C, DRB1 and DQB1, 522 for DQA1, 600 to 610 for DPA1, and over 400 for DPB1. To study patterns of TCR occurrence, a later analysis re-analyzed previously published TCR beta repertoires from around 660 donors and added high-resolution HLA genotyping.

The cohort comprised some 680 healthy bone marrow donors. All cohort members were sampled while nominally healthy, although unrecorded immune exposures were likely present. The donor was CMV seronegative and belonged to the group of 352 seronegative cohort members. A peripheral blood sample was collected from each donor, and TCR beta sequencing was performed on peripheral blood mononuclear cells. The Qiagen DNeasy Blood Extraction Kit was used to extract genomic DNA from the blood cell samples. Study-wide findings and limitations: A total of 150 to 200 TCR beta chains were listed by the study as associated with cytomegalovirus. Most CMV-associated TCR beta chains appeared to be HLA-restricted in a later analysis, and the HLA associations seemed to be driven largely by CMV exposure. The 87-base-pair reads could not distinguish some IMGT-functional V segments, including TRBV6-2 and TRBV6-3, so those segments were excluded. The authors suggested that the approach could potentially be generalized to other disease states and immunological phenotypes. The cohort was sequenced for TCR beta chains only, and without alpha or paired-chain data the features that could be detected were limited. In a later genetic analysis, fewer N-insertions in productive TCRs were reported among donors in an Asian-associated ancestry cluster than the roughly 640-donor mean. The earlier analysis of some 540 of the donors excluded approximately 17 rarely observed V segments, including chromosome 9 orphons, because counts were too low. Most TCR sequences were observed very rarely across donors, whereas some public TCRs were present in many individuals. A few of the identified cytomegalovirus-associated TCR beta chains were confirmed in vitro to be specific for cytomegalovirus antigens. Linkage disequilibrium might explain the correlated functional status among segregating V segments, but an unknown experimental factor could not be excluded. Assigning TCR associations to individual alleles was difficult when HLA alleles, especially DR and DQ, strongly co-occurred. A later genetic analysis associated a missense DCLRE1C variant with V-gene and J-gene trimming of TCR beta chains, and an independent cohort replicated the association. A further reported finding was that TCR beta sequences accurately predicted the HLA-A and HLA-B alleles for most subjects in the first cohort. A later analysis associated 15,000 to 20,000 TCR beta sequences with specific HLA alleles at a false discovery rate of 0.05. A group of highly shared sequence variants was considered likely to be a technical artifact of the sequencing pipeline. In a later analysis, several top co-occurrence clusters were reported to appear linked to parvovirus B19, influenza, CMV and Epstein-Barr virus. In an earlier analysis of around 600 of the donors, most TCR beta V segments were observed in productive rearrangements about 87% or about 30% of the time, broadly matching IMGT annotations. For the cohort, immune exposure information was limited to CMV serostatus. In a later analysis, TCR association rates were found to vary across HLA loci, with the most associated TCRs seen for DRB1 alleles and the fewest for HLA-C alleles. Compared with equally common non-associated chains, HLA-associated TCR beta chains in a later analysis were more clonally expanded and had lower generation probabilities. The presence/absence analyses assumed that sequencing depth was roughly uniform across donors, and that assumption may not be true. In both the original and validation cohorts, the classifier was reported to diagnose cytomegalovirus status with high specificity and sensitivity. Because HLA typing was unavailable for some donors at each locus, only the typed subset was used in association tests.

From its cysteine to its phenylalanine, the CDR3 spans 16 amino acids. Only the CDR3 DNA is retained, 48 bases long and in frame from the first base. At the junction V is shortened by 0 bases and J by 4 bases; bases outside the gene matches: 5. The germline V gene (reference sequence) provides CDR1 SGHNT and CDR2 YYREEE. Libraries were built with the immunoSEQ multiplex PCR assay. For the multiplex PCR, a mixture combining 60 forward primers for TCR Vbeta segments and 13 reverse primers for TCR Jbeta segments was used. A multiplex PCR assay on genomic DNA amplified the CDR3 region of rearranged TCR beta genes. On the Illumina HiSeq System, the amplified TCR beta libraries were sequenced as 87-base-pair reads. The study's processing was this. In a later analysis, tens of millions of unique TCR beta chains were counted across the 500 to 850 repertoires, and around 10 million of these chains were shared by at least two donors. Raw reads were error-corrected and collapsed into unique sequences by a nearest-neighbor algorithm in which closely related sequences were merged to remove PCR and sequencing errors. V, D and J gene segments were assigned by aligning CDR3 sequences to IMGT reference sequences. For a sequence to be retained, a match of at least six nucleotides to both a V gene segment and a J gene segment was required. A rearrangement counted as productive if the CDR3 had no stop codons and remained in frame with V and J, and every other rearrangement counted as non-productive. CDR3 was defined according to IMGT convention as the region running from the second conserved V-encoded cysteine to the conserved J-encoded phenylalanine. The earlier analysis of about 590 of the donors excluded sequences that lacked an unambiguous match to a single V gene segment. An earlier analysis of several hundred of the donors called V segments functional above 56.7% productive rearrangements and segregating when the between-donor standard deviation exceeded 5%. A statistical classification framework was built to diagnose cytomegalovirus status from the catalog of TCR beta chain sequences. In a later analysis, TCR nucleotide sequences were compared against IMGT/GENE-DB human TR gene sequences so that V and J genes could be assigned. Using the TCRdist pipeline, a later analysis assigned CDR3 sequences along with most-parsimonious VDJ recombination scenarios. A later analysis defined each TCR beta chain by its CDR3 amino acid sequence plus V-gene family, and excluded reads lacking a unique V-gene family. A later analysis removed 500 to 650 highly shared, low-generation-probability nucleotide sequences to deal with suspected cross-contamination and a sequencing artifact. In a later analysis, a clonal expansion index for each public chain was calculated from normalized within-repertoire ranks of inferred template counts. In a later analysis, generation probabilities were computed using a VDJ recombination model fitted to out-of-frame rearrangements, and the results were checked against IGoR. In a later analysis, hypergeometric tests were used to score TCR-TCR, TCR-HLA and TCR-CMV co-occurrence, with a repertoire-size bias correction applied to TCR pairs. False discovery rates were estimated in a later analysis by permuting HLA or CMV assignments 20 times. In a later analysis, co-occurring TCRs were grouped with DBSCAN, and TCRdist sequence similarity was added when clustering was performed within HLA-allele-positive subsets. Repertoires with fewer than 30,000 or more than 120,000 public chains, plus five repertoires with anomalous nucleotide sharing, were excluded from co-occurrence clustering. The source is immuneACCESS, and TCRdb retained only in-frame sequences with V and J called. Part of the clones is not carried over; for the studies checked, unresolved V genes explain less than half of this, and the remainder is unexplained. V, J and clone size are those of that table, while D and trimming were read from the DNA. For this sample the table gives some 150,000 clones, of which around four fifths were detected only once. Of the sample, around 1.3% is held by the ten largest clones.

The chain couples TRBV5-4 to TRBJ1-2; TRBD1 fits 11 bases in the junction. The sequenced material came from PBMCs. The receptor's source is a woman aged 50 to 65 in good health and CMV-seronegative. The CDR3 protein is CASSLEDRGLSYGYTF. The sequenced DNA is TGTGCCAGCAGCTTGGAGGACAGGGGGCTGAGCTATGGCTACACCTTC. Reference TRBV5-4 and TRBJ1-2 genes cover what lies past the CDR3, so the full variable domain is ETGVTQSPTHLIKTRGQQVTLRCSSQSGHNTVSWYQQALGQGPQFIFQYYREEENGRGNFPPRFSGLQFPNYSSELNVNALELDDSALYLCASSLEDRGLSYGYTFGSGTRLTVV.